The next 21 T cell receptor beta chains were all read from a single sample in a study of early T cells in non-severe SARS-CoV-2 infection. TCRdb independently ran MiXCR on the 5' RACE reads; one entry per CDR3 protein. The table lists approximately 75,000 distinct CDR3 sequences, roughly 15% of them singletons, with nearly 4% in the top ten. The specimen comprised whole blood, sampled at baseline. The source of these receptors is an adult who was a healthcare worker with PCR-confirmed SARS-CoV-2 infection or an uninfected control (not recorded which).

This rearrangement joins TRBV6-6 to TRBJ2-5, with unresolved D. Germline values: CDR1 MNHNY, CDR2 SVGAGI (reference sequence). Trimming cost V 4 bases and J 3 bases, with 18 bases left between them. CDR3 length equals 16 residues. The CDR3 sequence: CASSSLPWTSEETQYF. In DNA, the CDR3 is TGTGCCAGCAGTTCTCTACCTTGGACCTCCGAAGAGACCCAGTACTTC.

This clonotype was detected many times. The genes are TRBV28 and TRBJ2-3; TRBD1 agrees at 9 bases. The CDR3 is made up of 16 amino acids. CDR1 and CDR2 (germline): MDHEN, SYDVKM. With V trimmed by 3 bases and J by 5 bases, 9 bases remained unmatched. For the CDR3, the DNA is TGTGCCAGCAGTTTTCCGGGACAGGGTGTCGAAGATACGCAGTATTTT. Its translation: CASSFPGQGVEDTQYF.

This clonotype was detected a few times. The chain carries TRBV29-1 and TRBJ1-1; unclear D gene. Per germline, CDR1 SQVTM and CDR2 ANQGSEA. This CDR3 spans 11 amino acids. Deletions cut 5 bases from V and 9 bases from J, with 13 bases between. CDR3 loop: CSVIAGGQAFF. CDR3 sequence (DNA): TGCAGCGTTATAGCGGGCGGGCAAGCTTTCTTT.

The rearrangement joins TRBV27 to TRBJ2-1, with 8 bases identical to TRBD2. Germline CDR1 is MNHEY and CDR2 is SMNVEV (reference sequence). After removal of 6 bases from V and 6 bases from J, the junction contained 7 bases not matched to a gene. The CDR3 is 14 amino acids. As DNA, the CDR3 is TGTGCCAGCAGGCCGGGACTAGTGGGCAATGAGCAGTTCTTC. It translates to CASRPGLVGNEQFF.

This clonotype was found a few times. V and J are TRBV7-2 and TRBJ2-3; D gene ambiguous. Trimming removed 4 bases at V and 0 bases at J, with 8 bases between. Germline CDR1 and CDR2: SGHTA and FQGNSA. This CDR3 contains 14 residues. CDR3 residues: CASSSRSSTDTQYF. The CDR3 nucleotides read TGTGCCAGCAGCTCCCGTAGTAGCACAGATACGCAGTATTTT.

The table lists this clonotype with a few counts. In nucleotides, the CDR3 is TGCAGTGCGGGACAGGGACCAACGAGGTACCACAATGAGCAGTTCTTC. The encoded protein is CSAGQGPTRYHNEQFF. V and J are TRBV20-1 and TRBJ2-1, with 9 positions matching TRBD1. Germline trimming cut 6 bases from V and 5 bases from J; bases unmatched to any gene: 14. Germline loops: CDR1 DFQATT, CDR2 SNEGSKA (reference sequence). This CDR3 contains 16 residues.

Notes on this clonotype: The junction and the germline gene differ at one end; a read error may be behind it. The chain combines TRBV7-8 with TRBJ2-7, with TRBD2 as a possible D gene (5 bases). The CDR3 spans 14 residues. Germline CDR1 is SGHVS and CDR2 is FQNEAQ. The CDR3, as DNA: TGTGCCAGCAGCTTAGTGGCGGGCTCCTCCGAGCAGTACTTC. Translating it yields CASSLVAGSSEQYF.

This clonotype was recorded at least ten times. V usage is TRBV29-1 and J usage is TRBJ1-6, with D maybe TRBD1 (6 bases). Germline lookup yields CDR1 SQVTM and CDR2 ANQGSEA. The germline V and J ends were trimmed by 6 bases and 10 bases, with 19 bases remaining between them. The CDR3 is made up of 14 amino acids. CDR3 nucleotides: TGCAGCGTAGCCGAACAGGGTTCGGGCTCACCCCTCCACTTT. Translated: CSVAEQGSGSPLHF.

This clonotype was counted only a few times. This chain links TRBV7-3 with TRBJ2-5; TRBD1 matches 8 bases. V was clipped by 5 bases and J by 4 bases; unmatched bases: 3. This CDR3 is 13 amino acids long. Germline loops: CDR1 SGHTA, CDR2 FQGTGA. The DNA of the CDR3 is TGTGCCAGCAGCCACGACAGGGGAGAGACCCAGTACTTC. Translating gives CASSHDRGETQYF.

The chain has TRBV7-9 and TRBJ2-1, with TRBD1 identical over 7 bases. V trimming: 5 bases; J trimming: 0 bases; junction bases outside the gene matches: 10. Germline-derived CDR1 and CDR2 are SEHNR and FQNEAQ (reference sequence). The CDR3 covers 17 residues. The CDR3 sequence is CASSPTGTVSSYNEQFF. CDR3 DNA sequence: TGTGCCAGCAGCCCAACCGGGACAGTGTCCTCCTACAATGAGCAGTTCTTC.

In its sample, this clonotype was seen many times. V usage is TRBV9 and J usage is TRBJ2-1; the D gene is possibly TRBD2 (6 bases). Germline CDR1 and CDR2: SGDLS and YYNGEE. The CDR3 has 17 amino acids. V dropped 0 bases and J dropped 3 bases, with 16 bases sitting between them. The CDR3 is CASSVDGGLLLYNEQFF. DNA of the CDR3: TGTGCCAGCAGCGTAGATGGGGGACTCCTACTCTACAATGAGCAGTTCTTC.

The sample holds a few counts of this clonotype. CDR3 bases: TGTGCCAGCAGCGTCGGGGACAGTTACGAGCAGTACTTC. As protein: CASSVGDSYEQYF. The rearrangement uses TRBV9 and TRBJ2-7; TRBD1 agrees at 7 bases. The germline gives CDR1 SGDLS, CDR2 YYNGEE. The J segment lost 4 bases and the V segment lost 2 bases, leaving 3 bases of the junction unmatched. The CDR3 spans 13 residues.

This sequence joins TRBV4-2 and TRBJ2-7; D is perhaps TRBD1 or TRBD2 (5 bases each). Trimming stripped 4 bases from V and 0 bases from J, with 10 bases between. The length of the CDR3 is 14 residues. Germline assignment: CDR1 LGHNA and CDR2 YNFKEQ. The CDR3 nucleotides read TGTGCCAGCAGCCGGGACGCGAGCTCCTACGAGCAGTACTTC. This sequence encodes CASSRDASSYEQYF.

The CDR3 protein is CASSQAPRTSGRDTQYF. DNA of the CDR3: TGCGCCAGCAGCCAGGCACCCCGGACTAGCGGGAGGGATACGCAGTATTTT. V usage is TRBV4-1 and J usage is TRBJ2-3; TRBD2 matches at 14 bases. The V segment lost 3 bases and the J segment 6 bases; nucleotides outside the gene matches: 8. There are 17 residues in the CDR3. CDR1 MGHRA and CDR2 YSYEKL come from the germline V gene.

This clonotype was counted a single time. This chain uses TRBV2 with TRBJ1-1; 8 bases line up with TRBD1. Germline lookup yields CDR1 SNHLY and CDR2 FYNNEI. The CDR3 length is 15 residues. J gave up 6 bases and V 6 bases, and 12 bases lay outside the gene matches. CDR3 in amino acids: CASSQTRTGSSEAFF. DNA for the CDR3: TGTGCCAGCAGCCAGACCCGGACAGGGAGCTCTGAAGCTTTCTTT.

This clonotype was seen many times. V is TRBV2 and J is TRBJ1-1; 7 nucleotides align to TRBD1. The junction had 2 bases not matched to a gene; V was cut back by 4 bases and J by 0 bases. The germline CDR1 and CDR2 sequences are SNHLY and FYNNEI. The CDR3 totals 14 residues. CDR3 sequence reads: CASSGQGLNTEAFF. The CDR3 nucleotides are TGTGCCAGCAGTGGACAGGGCTTGAACACTGAAGCTTTCTTT. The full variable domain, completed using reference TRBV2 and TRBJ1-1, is EPEVTQTPSHQVTQMGQEVILRCVPISNHLYFYWYRQILGQKVEFLVSFYNNEISEKSEIFDDQFSVERPDGSNFTLKIRSTKLEDSAMYFCASSGQGLNTEAFFGQGTRLTVV.

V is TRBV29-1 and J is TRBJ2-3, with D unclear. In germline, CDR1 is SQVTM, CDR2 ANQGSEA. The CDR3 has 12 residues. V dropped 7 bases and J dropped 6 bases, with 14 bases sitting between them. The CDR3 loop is CSGSTRSDTQYF. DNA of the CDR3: TGCAGCGGATCTACCAGGTCTGATACGCAGTATTTT.

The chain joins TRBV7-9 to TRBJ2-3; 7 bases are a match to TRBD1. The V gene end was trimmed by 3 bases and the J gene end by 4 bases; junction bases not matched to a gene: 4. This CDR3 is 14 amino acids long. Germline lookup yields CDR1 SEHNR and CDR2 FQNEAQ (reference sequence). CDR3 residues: CASSFIDRADTQYF. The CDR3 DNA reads TGTGCCAGCAGCTTCATAGACAGGGCAGATACGCAGTATTTT.

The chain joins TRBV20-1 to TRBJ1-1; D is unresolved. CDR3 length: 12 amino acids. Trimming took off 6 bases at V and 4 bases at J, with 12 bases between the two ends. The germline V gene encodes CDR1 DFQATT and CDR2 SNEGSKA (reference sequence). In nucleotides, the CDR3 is TGCAGTGCCGGGAGAGTGGGCACTGAAGCTTTCTTT. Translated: CSAGRVGTEAFF.

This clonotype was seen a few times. In nucleotides, the CDR3 is TGTGCCTGGAGCCCCCTCCGGGAGACCCAGTACTTC. The encoded protein is CAWSPLRETQYF. The V call is TRBV30, the J call TRBJ2-5, with D unclear. In germline, CDR1 is GTSNPN, CDR2 SVGIG (reference sequence). With 3 bases removed from V and 5 bases from J, the gap between germline ends came to 10 bases. CDR3 length: 12 amino acids.

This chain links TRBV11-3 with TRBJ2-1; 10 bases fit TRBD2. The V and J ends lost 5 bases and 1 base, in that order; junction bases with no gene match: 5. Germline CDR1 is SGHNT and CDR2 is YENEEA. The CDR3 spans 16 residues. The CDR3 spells CASSPSGSGSYNEQFF. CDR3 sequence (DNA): TGTGCCAGCAGCCCTAGCGGGAGCGGGTCCTACAATGAGCAGTTCTTC.